The T cell receptor beta chain under discussion was sequenced for a study of blood T cell repertoires in COVID-19. Germline V lookup: CDR1 SQVTM, CDR2 ANQGSEA. The CDR3 covers 13 residues. V lost 8 bases and J lost 3; bases outside the gene matches: 9. This clone came up once. The repertoire was sequenced with immunoSEQ multiplex PCR; TCRdb's copy has only in-frame clones and lacks some. The sample carries about 130,000 clones, 85% recorded once. The clonotype was recovered from a man at least 80 years old with active or convalescent COVID-19. The chain is built from TRBV29-1 and TRBJ2-7; 8 nucleotides line up with TRBD2. Sequenced sample: peripheral blood. The CDR3 DNA reads as TGCAGCCACCGGCCCGGGGGGGGCTACGAGCAGTACTTC. Its protein product is CSHRPGGGYEQYF.